This T cell receptor (beta chain) was sequenced during a study of blood T cell repertoires in COVID-19. Study context: From the United States, Italy and Spain came samples of acute and convalescent COVID-19.

Germline CDR1 and CDR2: ENHRY and SYGVKD. The CDR3 has 13 amino acids. V shed 9 bases, J shed 11 bases, and the junction held 12 bases outside the gene matches. As processed by the authors: Amplified reference gene primers provided the basis for estimating nucleated cell counts. TCRdb's copy holds only in-frame clones and misses some; the assay was immunoSEQ multiplex PCR. The V and J calls and clone size were taken over from that table, and D and trimming were inferred from the DNA. The data contain around 60,000 clones, 80% to 85% of them singletons. Sequencing input: peripheral blood. The J gene is TRBJ1-1, the V gene TRBV10-3; 10 nucleotides line up with TRBD1. This receptor was taken from a man aged 55-75 years with COVID-19, enrolled during active disease. The CDR3 bases are TGTGCCATAAAGGGGGACAGGGGCGTGCATGCTTTCTTT. This encodes CAIKGDRGVHAFF.